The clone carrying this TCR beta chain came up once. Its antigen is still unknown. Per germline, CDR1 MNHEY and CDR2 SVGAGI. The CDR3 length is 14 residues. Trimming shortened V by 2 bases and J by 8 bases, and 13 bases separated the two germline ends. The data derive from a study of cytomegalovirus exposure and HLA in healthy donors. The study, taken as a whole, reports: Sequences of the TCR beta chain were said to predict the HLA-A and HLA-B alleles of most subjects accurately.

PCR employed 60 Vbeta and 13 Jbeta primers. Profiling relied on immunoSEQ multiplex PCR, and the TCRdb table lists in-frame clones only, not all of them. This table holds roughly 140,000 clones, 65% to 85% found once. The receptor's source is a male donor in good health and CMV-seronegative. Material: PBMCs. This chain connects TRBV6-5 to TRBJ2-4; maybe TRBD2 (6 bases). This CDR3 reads CASSYVGTGDIQYF. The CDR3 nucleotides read TGTGCCAGCAGTTACGTCGGGACTGGGGACATTCAGTACTTC.